This TCR beta chain is from a study of T-cell reconstitution after alpha-beta-depleted transplantation in children. A word on this clonotype: Its cognate antigen is unknown.

Study conclusions and caveats: Diversity and T-cell counts at one year after transplant derived mostly from new T cells. After transplant, high TCRbeta diversity at day 60 in some patients arose from surviving recipient T cells and thymic progenitors. Reported findings indicate that, about two months after transplant, alpha-beta T cells came from several hundred expanded clones, which were derived from non-depleted graft cells.

Unique molecular identifiers were used to barcode this TCRbeta library. TCRdb itself ran the PCR reads through MiXCR, one entry per CDR3 protein. The repertoire holds 550,000 to 600,000 distinct CDR3 sequences, with more than 20% as singletons. There are 15 residues in the CDR3. Trimming pared 3 bases from V and 1 base from J, leaving 12 bases between. Germline values: CDR1 MRHNA, CDR2 SNTAGT. J is TRBJ2-5 and V is TRBV6-4, with TRBD1 as a possible D gene (5 bases). The input for sequencing was PBMCs, mostly from graft donor cells, taken 360 days after TCRalphabeta/CD19-depleted stem cell transplant. The sequence came from a boy less than two years old who had a stem cell transplant for acute myeloid leukemia, so the T cells may come from the graft donor. The CDR3 DNA reads TGTGCCAGCAGTGAACTATATGGGGCCCAAGAGACCCAGTACTTC. Amino acids: CASSELYGAQETQYF.